The T cell receptor (beta chain) under discussion was sequenced for a study of graft-versus-host responses after intestinal transplantation. V lost 5 bases to trimming and J lost 7 bases; unmatched junction nucleotides: 8. Germline loops: CDR1 WSHSY, CDR2 SAAADI. The CDR3 contains 15 residues. Profiling relied on immunoSEQ multiplex PCR, and the TCRdb table lists in-frame clones only, not all of them. The sample consists of roughly 50,000 clones, roughly nine tenths of them appearing once. The source material was PBMCs, sampled 650 to 670 days after intestinal transplant. This TCR came from a human patient who received an intestinal transplant, so some T cells may come from the graft donor. The chain is built from TRBV10-2 and TRBJ1-4, with 9 bases fitting TRBD1. CDR3 residues: CASSLTGGSAEKLFF. The CDR3 bases are TGCGCCAGCAGTCTGACAGGGGGGAGTGCTGAAAAACTGTTTTTT.